These 17 T cell receptor beta chains originate from one sample sequenced in a study of a mutant IDH1 vaccine in newly diagnosed glioma. Only in-frame clones appear in the TCRdb table, and some are missing; sequencing was by immunoSEQ multiplex PCR. Of fewer than 45,000 clones in the sample, around four fifths were seen once. Time point of the sample: baseline, week 1 (first vaccination visit). Specified treatment: pre-vaccination baseline after standard-of-care therapy. This specimen was PBMCs, taken from a glioma patient treated with radiotherapy, temozolomide or both. Source of these receptors: a man between 40 and 49 years old with glioma. Some clones in this sample may be carry-over from other donors' samples.

The rearrangement uses TRBV9 and TRBJ1-1; D ambiguous. V gave up 3 bases and J gave up 0 bases, with 9 bases separating them. In germline, CDR1 is SGDLS, CDR2 YYNGEE. The CDR3 spans 14 residues. CDR3 nucleotide sequence: TGTGCCAGCAGCGCCCGCCCCTTGAACACTGAAGCTTTCTTT. Protein: CASSARPLNTEAFF.

In this sample, this clone turned up a few times. The CDR3: CASNWGGTGATGELFF. CDR3 nucleotides: TGTGCCAGCAACTGGGGGGGGACAGGGGCCACCGGGGAGCTGTTTTTT. The chain has TRBV9 and TRBJ2-2; 10 bases match TRBD1. The CDR3 is 16 residues long. Germline V lookup: CDR1 SGDLS, CDR2 YYNGEE. Unmatched junction bases numbered 9, after V lost 6 bases and J lost 4 bases. Filled out from reference TRBV9 and TRBJ2-2, the complete variable domain reads DSGVTQTPKHLITATGQRVTLRCSPRSGDLSVYWYQQSLDQGLQFLIQYYNGEERAKGNILERFSAQQFPDLHSELNLSSLELGDSALYFCASNWGGTGATGELFFGEGSRLTVL.

The chain uses TRBV4-1 and TRBJ2-3; TRBD1 agrees at 11 bases. Germline CDR1 is MGHRA and CDR2 is YSYEKL. The CDR3 has 16 amino acids. The V segment lost 1 base and the J segment 4 bases; nucleotides outside the gene matches: 4. CDR3 loop: CASSQAGTGGSDTQYF. The DNA of the CDR3 is TGCGCCAGCAGCCAAGCCGGGACAGGGGGATCAGATACGCAGTATTTT.

This clone has just a few counts. The chain couples TRBV6-5 to TRBJ2-2; no clear D. CDR3 length: 15 amino acids. CDR1 MNHEY and CDR2 SVGAGI come from the germline V gene. Between the trimmed V and J ends, which lost 7 bases and 1 base, there was a span of 13 bases. CDR3 loop: CASTRRIENTGELFF. The DNA for the CDR3 is TGTGCCAGCACCCGAAGGATCGAGAACACCGGGGAGCTGTTTTTT.

The rearrangement uses TRBV7-6 and TRBJ1-4; 7 bases are a match to TRBD1. Trimming cost V 1 base and J 13 bases; bases outside gene matches: 3. Germline CDR1 SGHVS, CDR2 FNYEAQ. The CDR3 has 12 amino acids. In nucleotides, the CDR3 is TGTGCCAGCAGCTTAGGGACAGGTGGACTGTTTTTT. Protein: CASSLGTGGLFF.

The chain recombines TRBV28 with TRBJ2-7, with D possibly matching TRBD1 (5 bases). The CDR3 extends over 16 amino acids. Germline loops: CDR1 MDHEN, CDR2 SYDVKM. The V end was cut by 5 bases, the J end by 1 base, with 18 bases between. The CDR3 sequence: CASSHPGFRVSYEQYF. The DNA for the CDR3 is TGTGCCAGCAGTCATCCCGGTTTCAGGGTGTCCTACGAGCAGTACTTC.

A single count supports this clone. The chain is built from TRBV29-1 and TRBJ2-4; D is unclear. The germline gives CDR1 SQVTM, CDR2 ANQGSEA. The CDR3 consists of 13 residues. In nucleotides, the CDR3 is TGCAGTGTAGAATTAGTAGCCAAAAACATTCAGTACTTC. It codes for CSVELVAKNIQYF.

CDR3 coding DNA: TGTGCAAGTCGCTTAGCATCGGGGGGGGAGACCCAGTACTTC. This codes for CASRLASGGETQYF. The V and J genes are TRBV12-2 and TRBJ2-5; whether TRBD2, the table's D call, matches the DNA was not checked. TRBV12-2 is described as a pseudogene. The CDR3 spans 14 residues.

The V gene is TRBV5-4, the J gene TRBJ2-3; TRBD2 matches 7 bases. Germline CDR1 SGHNT, CDR2 YYREEE (reference sequence). This CDR3 contains 18 residues. Trimming at V came to 0 bases and at J to 0 bases, leaving 10 bases not matched to a gene. CDR3 sequence reads: CASSLALSLGGSTDTQYF. In DNA form, the CDR3 reads TGTGCCAGCAGCTTGGCCTTGAGTTTGGGGGGGAGCACAGATACGCAGTATTTT.

In DNA form, the CDR3 reads TGCGCCAGCAGCTCCGGACAGGGGGTCTTTGGCTACACCTTC. As protein: CASSSGQGVFGYTF. The gene calls are TRBV5-1 and TRBJ1-2; TRBD1 matches 10 bases. The CDR3 is 14 amino acids. The germline CDR1 and CDR2 sequences are SGHRS and YFSETQ. Trimming removed 3 bases from V and 7 bases from J; junction bases left unmatched: 6. Full variable domain (remainder filled in from reference TRBV5-1 and TRBJ1-2): KAGVTQTPRYLIKTRGQQVTLSCSPISGHRSVSWYQQTPGQGLQFLFEYFSETQRNKGNFPGRFSGRQFSNSRSEMNVSTLELGDSALYLCASSSGQGVFGYTFGSGTRLTVV.

The chain is built from TRBV2 and TRBJ1-6; D remains unclear. Germline V gene data show CDR1 as SNHLY and CDR2 as FYNNEI. Trimming pared 2 bases from V and 2 bases from J, leaving 16 bases between. This CDR3 comprises 18 residues. The CDR3 region is CASSETPGGGTYNSPLHF. For the CDR3, the DNA is TGTGCCAGCAGTGAAACCCCAGGTGGCGGGACCTATAATTCACCCCTCCACTTT. The whole variable domain, remainder taken from reference TRBV2 and TRBJ1-6, is EPEVTQTPSHQVTQMGQEVILRCVPISNHLYFYWYRQILGQKVEFLVSFYNNEISEKSEIFDDQFSVERPDGSNFTLKIRSTKLEDSAMYFCASSETPGGGTYNSPLHFGNGTRLTVT.

The chain joins TRBV13 to TRBJ1-4; D is perhaps TRBD1 (5 bases). Between the trimmed V and J ends, which lost 0 bases and 8 bases, there was a span of 13 bases. Germline loops: CDR1 PRHDT, CDR2 FYEKMQ (reference sequence). CDR3 length: 15 residues. This chain's CDR3 is CASSLGPWGEEKLFF. CDR3 nucleotide sequence: TGTGCCAGCAGCTTAGGCCCTTGGGGGGAGGAAAAACTGTTTTTT.

This clone was picked up a small number of times. The CDR3 DNA follows: TGTGCCAGCTCACCACGGTTGAACACTGAAGCTTTCTTT. As protein: CASSPRLNTEAFF. The chain uses TRBV18 and TRBJ1-1; D is undetermined. V lost 1 base and J lost 0, with 3 bases in between. There are 13 residues in the CDR3. Looked up from germline, CDR1 is KGHSH and CDR2 is LQKENI.

There are a few counts of this clone. The chain links TRBV7-2 to TRBJ2-5, with 8 nucleotides matching TRBD1. The CDR3 spans 15 residues. V was clipped by 4 bases and J by 4 bases; unmatched bases: 8. The germline V gene has CDR1 SGHTA and CDR2 FQGNSA. CDR3 DNA sequence: TGTGCCAGCAGCTACACAGGGGGGAGTGGAGAGACCCAGTACTTC. This gives the protein CASSYTGGSGETQYF.

Comments on this clone: The junction departs from the called germline gene at one end, perhaps through a read error. The chain links TRBV5-1 to TRBJ2-3, with TRBD2 matching 9 bases. CDR3 length equals 14 residues. Germline CDR1 reads SGHRS; CDR2 reads YFSETQ. CDR3 loop: CASSGLAGALRGNF. The DNA for the CDR3 is TGCGCCAGCAGCGGGTTAGCGGGGGCCCTCCGAGGGAATTTT.

This sequence joins TRBV5-1 and TRBJ1-2; 8 nucleotides match TRBD1. Trimming cost V 4 bases and J 5 bases; bases outside gene matches: 4. Per the germline V gene, CDR1 is SGHRS and CDR2 is YFSETQ. CDR3 size: 13 residues. CDR3 sequence (DNA): TGCGCCAGCAGCCCGCGGACAGGGTATGGCTACACCTTC. It specifies CASSPRTGYGYTF.

The CDR3 here is CASSVVGGPAETEAFF. CDR3 sequence (DNA): TGTGCCAGCAGCGTAGTGGGGGGTCCCGCCGAGACTGAAGCTTTCTTT. The chain has TRBV9 and TRBJ1-1; weak D call: TRBD1 (5 bases). This CDR3 has 16 residues. Trimming removed 0 bases at V and 5 bases at J, with 17 bases between. Germline CDR1 and CDR2: SGDLS and YYNGEE.